This T cell receptor beta chain was identified during a study of T cell repertoires in cytomegalovirus infection. Study background: Recently identified HLA-C-restricted CMV epitopes and well-studied HLA-B-restricted CMV epitopes were used by the study. A matching HLA type, together with CMV infection, was signaled by public TCR beta signatures. Study-level findings and limits: Dominating the ex vivo response were TCR beta clonotypes that were CMV-specific and HLA-C-restricted.

This clonotype has more than one count but fewer than ten. The target antigen is unknown. With 2 bases clipped from V and 1 base from J, the junction kept 3 bases outside the gene matches. This CDR3 contains 15 residues. Germline CDR1 and CDR2: MNHEY and SMNVEV (reference sequence). Each CDR3 protein gets one entry after TCRdb re-called the reads with MiXCR. The sample has about 310,000 distinct CDR3 sequences; just under 25% are singletons. This TCR was sampled from a human donor in good health (CMV status not recorded). Some clones in this sample may be carry-over from other donors' samples. The chain carries TRBV27 and TRBJ2-5, with 8 bases aligning to TRBD1. The sample here was cultured PBMCs, taken from culture after CMV antigen stimulation. The CDR3 region has the DNA TGTGCCAGCAGTTTACAGGGGGCATCCCAAGAGACCCAGTACTTC. Protein: CASSLQGASQETQYF.